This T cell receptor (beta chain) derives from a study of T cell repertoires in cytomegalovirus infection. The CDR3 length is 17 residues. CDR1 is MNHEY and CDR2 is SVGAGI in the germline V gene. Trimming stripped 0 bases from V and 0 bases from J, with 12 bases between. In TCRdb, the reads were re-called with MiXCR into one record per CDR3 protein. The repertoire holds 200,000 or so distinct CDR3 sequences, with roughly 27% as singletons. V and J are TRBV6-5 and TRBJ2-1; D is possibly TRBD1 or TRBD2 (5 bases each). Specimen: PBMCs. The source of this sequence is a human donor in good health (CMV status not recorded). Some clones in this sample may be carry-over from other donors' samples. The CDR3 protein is CASSYSLGPNSYNEQFF. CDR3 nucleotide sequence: TGTGCCAGCAGTTACTCTTTGGGACCCAACTCCTACAATGAGCAGTTCTTC.